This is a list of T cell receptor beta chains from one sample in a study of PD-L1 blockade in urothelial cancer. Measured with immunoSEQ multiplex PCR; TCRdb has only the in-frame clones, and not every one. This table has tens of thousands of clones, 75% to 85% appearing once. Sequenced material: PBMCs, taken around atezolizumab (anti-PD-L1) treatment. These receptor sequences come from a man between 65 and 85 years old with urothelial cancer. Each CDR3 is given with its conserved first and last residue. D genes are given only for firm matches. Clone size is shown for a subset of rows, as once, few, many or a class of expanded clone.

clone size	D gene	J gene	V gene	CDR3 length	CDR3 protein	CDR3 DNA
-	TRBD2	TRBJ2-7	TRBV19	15	CASSTGTSATYEQYF	TGTGCCAGTAGTACCGGGACTAGCGCGACCTACGAGCAGTACTTC
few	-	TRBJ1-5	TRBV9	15	CASSSHSGLGQPQHF	TGTGCCAGCAGCTCCCACTCAGGGTTAGGGCAGCCCCAGCATTTT
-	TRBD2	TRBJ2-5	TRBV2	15	CASRPTSGIGQTQYF	TGTGCCAGCAGGCCGACTAGCGGGATAGGGCAGACCCAGTACTTC
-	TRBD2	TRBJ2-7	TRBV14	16	CASSQMTSGIGYEQYF	TGTGCCAGCAGCCAAATGACTAGCGGGATTGGCTACGAGCAGTACTTC
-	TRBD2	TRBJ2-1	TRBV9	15	CASSVGTSGSDEQFF	TGTGCCAGCAGCGTAGGGACTAGCGGGAGTGACGAGCAGTTCTTC
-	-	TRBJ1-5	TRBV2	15	CASSGRTNQAQPQHF	TGTGCCAGCAGTGGAAGGACAAACCAAGCCCAGCCCCAGCATTTT
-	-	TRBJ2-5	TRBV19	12	CASSKSQETQYF	TGTGCCAGTAGTAAGAGTCAAGAGACCCAGTACTTC
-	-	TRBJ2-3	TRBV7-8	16	CASSSRGIAYTDTQYF	TGTGCCAGCAGTTCTAGGGGTATAGCCTACACAGATACGCAGTATTTT
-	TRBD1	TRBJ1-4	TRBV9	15	CASSTSGTEKEKLFF	TGTGCCAGCAGCACCTCCGGGACAGAAAAGGAAAAACTGTTTTTT
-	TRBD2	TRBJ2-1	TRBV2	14	CASSEGRGDNEQFF	TGTGCCAGCAGTGAAGGGCGGGGGGACAATGAGCAGTTCTTC
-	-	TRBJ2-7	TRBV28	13	CASNRGEGYEQYF	TGTGCCAGCAACCGGGGAGAAGGGTACGAGCAGTACTTC
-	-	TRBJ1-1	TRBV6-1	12	CASSEARQYDFF	TGTGCCAGCAGTGAAGCGCGTCAATATGATTTCTTT
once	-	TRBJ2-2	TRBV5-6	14	CASSLGDMAGELFF	TGTGCCAGCAGCTTAGGCGACATGGCCGGGGAGCTGTTTTTT
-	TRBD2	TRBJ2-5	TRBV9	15	CASSVEAGPRGTQYF	TGTGCCAGCAGCGTAGAAGCGGGACCCCGGGGGACCCAGTACTTC
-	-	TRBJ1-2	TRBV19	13	CASSILSYYGYTF	TGTGCCAGTAGTATTCTCTCCTATTATGGCTACACCTTC
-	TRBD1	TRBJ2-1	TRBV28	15	CASSPRQGVINEQFF	TGTGCCAGCAGTCCCCGACAGGGGGTCATCAATGAGCAGTTCTTC
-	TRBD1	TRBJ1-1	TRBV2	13	CASKRTGATEAFF	TGTGCCAGCAAACGGACAGGGGCCACTGAAGCTTTCTTT
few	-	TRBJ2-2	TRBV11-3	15	CASSPALSNTGELFF	TGTGCCAGCAGCCCTGCCCTATCGAACACCGGGGAGCTGTTTTTT
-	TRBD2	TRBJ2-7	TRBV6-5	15	CASSYSGTRSYEQYF	TGTGCCAGCAGTTACTCCGGGACTAGATCCTACGAGCAGTACTTC
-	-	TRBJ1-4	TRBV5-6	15	CASSGRQEQGEKLFF	TGTGCCAGCAGCGGACGACAGGAACAAGGTGAAAAACTGTTTTTT
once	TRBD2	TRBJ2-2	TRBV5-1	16	CASSLTSGSNTGELFF	TGCGCCAGCAGCTTGACTAGCGGGAGTAACACCGGGGAGCTGTTTTTT
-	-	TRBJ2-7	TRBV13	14	CASSLGTLDYEQYF	TGTGCCAGCAGCCTCGGGACACTTGATTACGAGCAGTACTTC
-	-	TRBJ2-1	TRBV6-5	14	CASSYSAAVDEQFF	TGTGCCAGCAGTTACTCGGCGGCCGTAGATGAGCAGTTCTTC
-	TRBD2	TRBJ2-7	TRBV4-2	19	CASSHTYGTSGRAGYEQYF	TGTGCCAGCAGCCACACCTACGGGACTAGCGGGAGAGCAGGGTACGAGCAGTACTTC
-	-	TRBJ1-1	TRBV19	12	CATRQSGTEAFF	TGTGCCACACGTCAATCGGGGACTGAAGCTTTCTTT
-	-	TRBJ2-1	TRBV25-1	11	CASSRGLEQFF	TGTGCCAGCAGTCGCGGACTTGAGCAGTTCTTC
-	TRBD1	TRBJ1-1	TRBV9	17	CASSVGVTGVGDTEAFF	TGTGCCAGCAGCGTAGGTGTGACAGGGGTAGGAGACACTGAAGCTTTCTTT
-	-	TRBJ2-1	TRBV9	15	CASSVLPGTSSEQFF	TGTGCCAGCAGCGTACTCCCCGGGACTTCCAGTGAGCAGTTCTTC
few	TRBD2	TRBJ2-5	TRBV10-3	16	CAISEVGREVGETQYF	TGTGCCATCAGTGAAGTCGGGAGGGAGGTGGGGGAGACCCAGTACTTC
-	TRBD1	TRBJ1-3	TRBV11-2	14	CASSPQGLGNTIYF	TGTGCCAGCAGCCCACAGGGGCTCGGAAACACCATATATTTT
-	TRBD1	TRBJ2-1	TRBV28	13	CASLLGGSFEQFF	TGTGCCAGCCTTTTAGGGGGCTCCTTTGAGCAGTTCTTC
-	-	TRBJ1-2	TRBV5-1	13	CASSTTQGRGYTF	TGCGCCAGCAGTACTACACAGGGAAGGGGCTACACCTTC
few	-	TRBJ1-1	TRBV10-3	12	CAISETGPEAFF	TGTGCCATCAGTGAGACAGGGCCCGAAGCTTTCTTT
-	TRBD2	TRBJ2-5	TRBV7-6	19	CASSPSSGVAGIGRETQYF	TGTGCCAGCAGCCCCTCATCCGGGGTAGCGGGAATCGGTAGAGAGACCCAGTACTTC
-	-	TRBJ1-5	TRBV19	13	CASRPQGGQPQHF	TGTGCCAGTAGACCTCAGGGCGGTCAGCCCCAGCATTTT
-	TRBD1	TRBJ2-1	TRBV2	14	CASSAIVTGIEQFF	TGTGCCAGCAGTGCCATAGTGACAGGGATTGAGCAGTTCTTC
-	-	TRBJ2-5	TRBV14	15	CASSQDRGGGETQYF	TGTGCCAGCAGCCAAGATCGCGGGGGCGGGGAGACCCAGTACTTC
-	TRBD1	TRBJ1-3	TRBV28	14	CASSLSQGVDTIYF	TGTGCCAGCAGTCTATCACAGGGGGTGGACACCATATATTTT
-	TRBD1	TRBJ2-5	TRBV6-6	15	CASSYTRTGKETQYF	TGTGCCAGCAGTTACACACGGACAGGGAAAGAGACCCAGTACTTC
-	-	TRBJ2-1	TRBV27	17	CASSIGTQRQSYNEQFF	TGTGCCAGCAGCATAGGGACACAAAGACAATCCTACAATGAGCAGTTCTTC
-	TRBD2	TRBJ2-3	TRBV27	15	CASSAPTSGTDTQYF	TGTGCCAGCAGTGCACCGACTAGCGGCACAGATACGCAGTATTTT
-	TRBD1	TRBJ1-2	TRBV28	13	CASSRTGIYGYTF	TGTGCCAGCTCTAGGACAGGAATCTATGGCTACACCTTC
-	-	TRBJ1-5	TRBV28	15	CASRNRVDSNQPQHF	TGTGCCAGCAGGAACAGGGTAGATAGCAATCAGCCCCAGCATTTT
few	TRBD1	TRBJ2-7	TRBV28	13	CASSLTGGYEQYF	TGTGCCAGCAGTTTGACAGGGGGCTACGAGCAGTACTTC
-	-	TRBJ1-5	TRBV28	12	CASRSPNQPQHF	TGTGCCAGCAGGAGCCCGAATCAGCCCCAGCATTTT
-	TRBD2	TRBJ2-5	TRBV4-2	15	CASSLLAGGEETQYF	TGTGCCAGCAGCCTCCTAGCGGGAGGCGAAGAGACCCAGTACTTC
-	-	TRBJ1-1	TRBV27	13	CASSFASSAEAFF	TGTGCCAGCAGTTTTGCCTCTAGCGCTGAAGCTTTCTTT
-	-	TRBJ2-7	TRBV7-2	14	CASSLGPATYEQYF	TGTGCCAGCAGCTTAGGTCCAGCGACCTACGAGCAGTACTTC
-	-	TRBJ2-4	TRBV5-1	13	CASSPRTAAIQYF	TGCGCCAGCAGCCCCCGGACAGCCGCAATTCAGTACTTC
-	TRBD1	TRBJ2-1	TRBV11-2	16	CASSLDGTGGYNEQFF	TGTGCCAGCAGCTTAGATGGGACAGGGGGCTACAATGAGCAGTTCTTC
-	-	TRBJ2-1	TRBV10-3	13	CAITENEYNEQFF	TGTGCCATCACCGAAAACGAGTACAATGAGCAGTTCTTC
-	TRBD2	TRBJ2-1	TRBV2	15	CASSDTSGRDNEQFF	TGTGCCAGCAGTGATACTAGCGGGAGGGACAATGAGCAGTTCTTC
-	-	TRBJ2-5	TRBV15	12	CATSRDRETQYF	TGTGCCACCAGCAGAGATCGGGAGACCCAGTACTTC